A selection of T cell receptor beta chains follows, all from one sample in a study of graft-versus-host responses after intestinal transplantation. Their target antigens are unknown. Assay: immunoSEQ multiplex PCR; the TCRdb copy retains only in-frame clones and omits some. The sample shows roughly 89,000 clones, approximately 90% of them seen only once. The sequencing here drew on unstimulated CD4+ T cells sorted from spleen or lymph node cells, taken before intestinal transplant. The receptors were gathered from a human donor who received an intestinal transplant. Each CDR3 is given with its conserved first and last residue. The D gene is left open where the match is weak. Some rows mark clone size as missing; the rest say once, few, many or name a class of expanded clone.

CDR3nt | CDR3aa | len | d_gene | abundance | j_gene | v_gene
TGTGCCAGCAGCTATGAGGTCCCCATGGATACGCAGTATTTT | CASSYEVPMDTQYF | 14 | - | - | TRBJ2-3 | TRBV7-6
TGCGCCAGCAGTCAACCCGACATTCTCAATAGCAATCAGCCCCAGCATTTT | CASSQPDILNSNQPQHF | 17 | - | - | TRBJ1-5 | TRBV23-1
TGTGCCAGCAGCCCGCAACTAGCGGGAGGGCTTGAGCAGTACTTC | CASSPQLAGGLEQYF | 15 | TRBD2 | - | TRBJ2-7 | TRBV14
TGCGCCAGCAGCTTGGGGGAGGCTGGGGCCAACGTCCTGACTTTC | CASSLGEAGANVLTF | 15 | - | - | TRBJ2-6 | TRBV5-1
TGTGCCAGCAGCAAAGCGCTATTAGCACACAACACTGAAGCTTTCTTT | CASSKALLAHNTEAFF | 16 | - | - | TRBJ1-1 | TRBV21-1
TGCGCCAGCAGCTTGGGAGCGGCATCGAACACTGAAGCTTTCTTT | CASSLGAASNTEAFF | 15 | - | - | TRBJ1-1 | TRBV5-1
TGTGCCAGCAACAACCTCAGGGATCTCGGGGAAAAACTGTTTTTT | CASNNLRDLGEKLFF | 15 | - | - | TRBJ1-4 | TRBV28
TGCGCCAGCAGCCCGGGGGGCTCTAGGGCAGGGATGAACACTGAAGCTTTCTTT | CASSPGGSRAGMNTEAFF | 18 | - | - | TRBJ1-1 | TRBV5-1
TGCGCCAGCAGAGCAGGGTTGGGCGCAAGCTCCTACGAGCAGTACTTC | CASRAGLGASSYEQYF | 16 | - | - | TRBJ2-7 | TRBV5-1
TGTGCCAGCAGCTTTTGGGGCCAGGGGAATTCACCCCTCCACTTT | CASSFWGQGNSPLHF | 15 | - | - | TRBJ1-6 | TRBV7-2
TGTGCCAGCAGCCAAGAATCTTGGGGGGGGCTCACCGGGGAGCTGTTTTTT | CASSQESWGGLTGELFF | 17 | - | - | TRBJ2-2 | TRBV14
TGTGCCAGCAGTTACTCGAGGGATTCCTACGAGCAGTACTTC | CASSYSRDSYEQYF | 14 | - | - | TRBJ2-7 | TRBV6-6
TGTGCCTGGACCAGACAGGTCGATCAGCCCCAGCATTTT | CAWTRQVDQPQHF | 13 | - | - | TRBJ1-5 | TRBV30
TGTGCCAGCAGTTTGGGAGCTACCACAGATACGCAGTATTTT | CASSLGATTDTQYF | 14 | - | - | TRBJ2-3 | TRBV28
TGTGCCAGCAGTGGAAGCCTGGACAGGGTGGCCTACGAGCAGTACTTC | CASSGSLDRVAYEQYF | 16 | TRBD1 | once | TRBJ2-7 | TRBV6-1
TGTGCCAGCAGCGTAGAACAGAGCACTGAAGCTTTCTTT | CASSVEQSTEAFF | 13 | - | - | TRBJ1-1 | TRBV9
TGTGCCAGCAGCTCCCGGACAGGGGTGAACACTGAAGCTTTCTTT | CASSSRTGVNTEAFF | 15 | TRBD1 | - | TRBJ1-1 | TRBV13
TGTGCCAGCTCACAACTCGACAATAGCTATGGCTACACCTTC | CASSQLDNSYGYTF | 14 | - | - | TRBJ1-2 | TRBV18
TGTGCCAGCGTCGGGACAGGGCCCTTCTATGGCTACACCTTC | CASVGTGPFYGYTF | 14 | TRBD1 | - | TRBJ1-2 | TRBV6-6
TGTGCCAGCAGTGATTTGTTTTCGGGGACAATAGTCGAGCAGTACTTC | CASSDLFSGTIVEQYF | 16 | - | - | TRBJ2-7 | TRBV2
TGTGCCAGCAGCGACGGGGGATCAGAGACCCAGTACTTC | CASSDGGSETQYF | 13 | - | - | TRBJ2-5 | TRBV9
TGTGCCAGCAGCGTACCAGACGGGACAGGGTGGAATGGCTACACCTTC | CASSVPDGTGWNGYTF | 16 | TRBD1 | - | TRBJ1-2 | TRBV9
TGTGCCTGGAGCATAGCGGGGGGCTGGAACACTGAAGCTTTCTTT | CAWSIAGGWNTEAFF | 15 | - | - | TRBJ1-1 | TRBV30
TGTGCCAGCAGCCGCGGGACAGGGATTGTGGAGACCCAGTACTTC | CASSRGTGIVETQYF | 15 | TRBD1 | - | TRBJ2-5 | TRBV7-7
TGTGCCAGCGGGGCCTATCCTCCTACGTCGGAGCAGTACTTC | CASGAYPPTSEQYF | 14 | - | - | TRBJ2-7 | TRBV28
TGTGCCAGCAGCTGGGGCCTTGAGGCGTCCGAGCAGTACTTC | CASSWGLEASEQYF | 14 | - | - | TRBJ2-7 | TRBV11-2